The 17 T cell receptor beta chains reported below all come from one sample, sequenced in a study of blood T cells in healthy people across ages. With a J-beta primer mix and a sample-barcoded 5' primer, a second PCR ran about 7 to 12 cycles. In TCRdb, the 5' RACE reads were re-called with MiXCR into one record per CDR3 protein. The sample yields a few hundred thousand distinct CDR3 sequences, roughly 28% seen once. The sequencing sample was made of blood. These receptors all come from a woman in her 70s in good health.

The count of this clonotype is one. V gene TRBV7-9 combines with J gene TRBJ1-1; 11 bases agree with TRBD1. The CDR3 contains 14 residues. Germline CDR1 reads SEHNR; CDR2 reads FQNEAQ (reference sequence). J lost 7 bases, V lost 5 bases, and 6 bases had no gene match. The DNA of the CDR3 is TGTGCCAGCAGCACCCGGACAGGGGGCGATGAAGCTTTCTTT. Translation gives CASSTRTGGDEAFF.

The J gene is TRBJ2-2, the V gene TRBV25-1, with 8 bases matching TRBD1. The CDR3 sequence is 16 residues long. The germline V gene has CDR1 MGHDK and CDR2 SYGVNS. V shed 1 base, J shed 6 bases, and the junction held 7 bases outside the gene matches. In DNA, the CDR3 is TGTGCCAGCAGTGAATCCTCAGGGGGCGCGGCCGGGGAGCTGTTTTTT. Amino acid sequence: CASSESSGGAAGELFF.

The rearrangement uses TRBV4-3 and TRBJ2-5, with 7 positions matching TRBD1. This CDR3 region has 16 residues. J was trimmed by 2 bases and V by 4 bases; bases with no gene match: 10. CDR1 and CDR2 from the germline V gene are LGHNA and YSLEER. CDR3 DNA sequence: TGCGCCAGCAGCCCCCCACAGGGGCCCCCTCAAGAGACCCAGTACTTC. Residues: CASSPPQGPPQETQYF.

This clonotype has a handful of counts. The chain couples TRBV12-3 or TRBV12-4 to TRBJ2-7; 8 positions agree with TRBD1. Trimming at V came to 1 base and at J to 4 bases, leaving 12 bases not matched to a gene. The CDR3 has 17 residues. In nucleotides, the CDR3 is TGTGCCAGCAGTTTAGTTCCCCCGACAGGGGTACGGTACGAGCAGTACTTC. Translating gives CASSLVPPTGVRYEQYF.

The chain joins TRBV28 to TRBJ2-3; weak D call: TRBD1 (6 bases). The CDR3 has 15 amino acids. Germline-derived CDR1 and CDR2 are MDHEN and SYDVKM. V was pared by 3 bases and J by 3 bases, with 13 bases between. The DNA for the CDR3 is TGTGCCAGCAGTTTGGTAACAGGGAGAACAGATACGCAGTATTTT. Amino acids: CASSLVTGRTDTQYF.

CDR3 bases: TGCGCCAGCAGCTTGGAGGGGATCGATGAGCAGTTCTTC. Encoded protein: CASSLEGIDEQFF. The rearrangement links TRBV5-1 to TRBJ2-1, with TRBD1 as a possible D gene (5 bases). This CDR3 has 13 amino acids. V dropped 0 bases and J dropped 8 bases, with 9 bases sitting between them. Per germline, CDR1 SGHRS and CDR2 YFSETQ.

The chain employs TRBV5-1 and TRBJ2-5, with 8 bases that match TRBD2. CDR1 and CDR2 (germline): SGHRS, YFSETQ. This CDR3 has 15 residues. V trimming: 0 bases; J trimming: 4 bases; junction bases outside the gene matches: 5. The CDR3 DNA follows: TGCGCCAGCAGCTTGGACAGCGGGGGTTTAGAGACCCAGTACTTC. Amino acids: CASSLDSGGLETQYF.

Many counts were recorded for this clonotype. The V call is TRBV2, the J call TRBJ2-7, with TRBD2 matching over 8 bases. Germline-derived CDR1 and CDR2 are SNHLY and FYNNEI. The CDR3 has 15 amino acids. After removal of 6 bases from V and 2 bases from J, the junction contained 9 bases not matched to a gene. In DNA form, the CDR3 reads TGTGCCAGCAGGCGGGGGGCGGGAGCGGCCTACGAGCAGTACTTC. This translates into CASRRGAGAAYEQYF.

In the case of this clonotype: A much larger clone differs by one base, so this may be a read error. The chain combines TRBV29-1 with TRBJ2-5; a possible D gene is TRBD2 (6 bases). Trimming removed 4 bases at V and 5 bases at J, with 11 bases between. CDR1 is SQVTM, CDR2 ANQGSEA, per germline. This CDR3 has 12 amino acids. CDR3 DNA sequence: TGCAGCGTTGGTCATAGCGGCGAGACCCAGTACTTC. Amino acids: CSVGHSGETQYF.

A few counts support this clonotype. The gene calls are TRBV10-3 and TRBJ2-7, with D perhaps given as TRBD1 or TRBD2 (5 bases each). Germline CDR1 ENHRY, CDR2 SYGVKD. Between the trimmed V and J ends, which lost 6 bases and 1 base, there was a span of 16 bases. This CDR3 contains 15 residues. CDR3 DNA: TGTGCCATCAGCCCCCCCCGGGGCCAATCCTACGAGCAGTACTTC. Translating gives CAISPPRGQSYEQYF.

V is TRBV10-3 and J is TRBJ2-5, with TRBD1 as a possible D gene (5 bases). This CDR3 comprises 13 residues. The germline gives CDR1 ENHRY, CDR2 SYGVKD. V gave up 4 bases and J gave up 4 bases, with 10 bases separating them. This chain's CDR3 is CAISVGQLETQYF. CDR3 bases: TGTGCCATCAGTGTGGGGCAGTTAGAGACCCAGTACTTC.

This clonotype was seen a handful of times. The chain recombines TRBV5-1 with TRBJ2-2; 7 bases map to TRBD2. After removal of 4 bases from V and 5 bases from J, the junction contained 11 bases not matched to a gene. Germline-derived CDR1 and CDR2 are SGHRS and YFSETQ. The CDR3 runs 16 residues. CDR3 in amino acids: CASSLVAGSKTGELFF. The CDR3 DNA reads as TGCGCCAGCAGCCTTGTAGCGGGCAGCAAGACCGGGGAGCTGTTTTTT.

This clonotype came up once. The chain uses TRBV4-2 and TRBJ1-6; the match to TRBD1 covers 7 bases. Germline CDR1 reads LGHNA; CDR2 reads YNFKEQ. After removal of 1 base from V and 7 bases from J, the junction contained 4 bases not matched to a gene. The CDR3 extends over 15 amino acids. The CDR3 DNA follows: TGTGCCAGCAGCCAAGTTTCAGGGGGGAATTCACCCCTCCACTTT. Amino acid sequence: CASSQVSGGNSPLHF.

This clonotype was seen more than once but under ten times. V and J are TRBV4-3 and TRBJ2-5, with D perhaps matching TRBD2 (5 bases). The J call may not be correct, given that the DNA end is closer to TRBJ2-1. This CDR3 comprises 18 residues. Germline V gives CDR1 LGHNA, CDR2 YSLEER. As DNA, the CDR3 is TGCGCCAGCAGCCAAGAGAGGACTGGGTCCCTAGTGGTCAATGAGCAGTTCTTC. This sequence encodes CASSQERTGSLVVNEQFF.

The chain uses TRBV6-2 or TRBV6-3 and TRBJ2-7; unclear D gene. V was pared by 0 bases and J by 6 bases, with 9 bases between. CDR3 length equals 13 residues. Germline V lookup: CDR1 MNHEY, CDR2 SVGEGT. This CDR3 reads CASSYSNPCEQYF. The CDR3 nucleotides are TGTGCCAGCAGTTACTCGAACCCTTGCGAGCAGTACTTC.

About this clonotype itself: The junction shows a germline mismatch at one end, possibly a read error. The chain is built from TRBV2 and TRBJ2-1; D is ambiguous. The J call is uncertain, as TRBJ2-5 better fits the DNA end. The CDR3 has 13 amino acids. Germline V gene sequence: CDR1 SNHLY, CDR2 FYNNEI. The CDR3 DNA reads as TGTGCCAGCAGTGGGGAAATCCAAGAGGCCCAGTACTTC. Amino acids: CASSGEIQEAQYF.

The genes are TRBV11-2 and TRBJ2-7; D not certain. The CDR3 is made up of 12 amino acids. The V gene lost 1 base and the J gene lost 5 bases, with 6 bases spanning the gap. CDR1 and CDR2 (germline): SGHAT, FQNNGV. CDR3 DNA: TGTGCCAGCAGCTTAGGCCCCCACGAGCAGTACTTC. Translation: CASSLGPHEQYF.